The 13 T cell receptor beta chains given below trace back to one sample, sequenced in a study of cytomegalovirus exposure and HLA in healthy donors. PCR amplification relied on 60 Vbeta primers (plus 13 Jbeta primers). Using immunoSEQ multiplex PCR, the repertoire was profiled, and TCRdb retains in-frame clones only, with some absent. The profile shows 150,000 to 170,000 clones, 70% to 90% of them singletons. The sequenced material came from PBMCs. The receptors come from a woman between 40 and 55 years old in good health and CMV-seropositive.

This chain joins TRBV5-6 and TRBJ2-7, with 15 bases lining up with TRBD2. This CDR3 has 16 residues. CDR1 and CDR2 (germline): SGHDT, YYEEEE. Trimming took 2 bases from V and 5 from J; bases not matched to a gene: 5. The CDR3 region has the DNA TGTGCCAGCAGCTTTCGGACTAGCGGGAGGGTAAACGAGCAGTACTTC. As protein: CASSFRTSGRVNEQYF.

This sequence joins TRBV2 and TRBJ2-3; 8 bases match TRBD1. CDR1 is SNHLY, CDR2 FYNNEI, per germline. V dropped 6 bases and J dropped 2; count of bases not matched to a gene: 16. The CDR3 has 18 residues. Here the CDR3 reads CASSLGFGPTGATDTQYF. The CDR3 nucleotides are TGTGCCAGCAGCCTAGGTTTTGGACCGACAGGGGCCACAGATACGCAGTATTTT.

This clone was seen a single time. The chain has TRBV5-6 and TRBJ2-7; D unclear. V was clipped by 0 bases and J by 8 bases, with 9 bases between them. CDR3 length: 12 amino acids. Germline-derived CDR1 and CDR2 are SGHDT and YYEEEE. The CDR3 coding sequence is TGTGCCAGCAGCTTGGGGCCGACTCAGCAGTACTTC. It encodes CASSLGPTQQYF.

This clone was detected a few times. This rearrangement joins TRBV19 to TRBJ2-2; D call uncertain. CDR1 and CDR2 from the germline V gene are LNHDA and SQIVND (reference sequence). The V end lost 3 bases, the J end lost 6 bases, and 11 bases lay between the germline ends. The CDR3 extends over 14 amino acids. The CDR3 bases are TGTGCCAGTAGTATCGGTTCGAGGTCCGGGGAGCTGTTTTTT. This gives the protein CASSIGSRSGELFF.

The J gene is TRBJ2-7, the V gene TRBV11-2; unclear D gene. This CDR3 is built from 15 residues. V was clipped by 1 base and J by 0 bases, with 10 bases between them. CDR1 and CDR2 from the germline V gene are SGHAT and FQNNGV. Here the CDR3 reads CASSLAFRISYEQYF. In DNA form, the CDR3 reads TGTGCCAGCAGCTTAGCGTTCCGTATCTCCTACGAGCAGTACTTC.

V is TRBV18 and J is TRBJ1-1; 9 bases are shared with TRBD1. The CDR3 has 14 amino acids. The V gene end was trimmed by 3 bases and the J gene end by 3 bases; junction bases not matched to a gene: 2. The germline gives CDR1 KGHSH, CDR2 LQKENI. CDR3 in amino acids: CASSPRTGDTEAFF. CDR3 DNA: TGTGCCAGCTCACCCCGGACAGGGGACACTGAAGCTTTCTTT.

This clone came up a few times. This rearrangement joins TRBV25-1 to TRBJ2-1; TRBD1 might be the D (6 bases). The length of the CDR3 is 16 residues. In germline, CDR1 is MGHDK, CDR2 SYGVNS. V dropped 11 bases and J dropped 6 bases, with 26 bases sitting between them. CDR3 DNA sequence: TGTGCCTCGCAAGGTCGAGGGGGAATATCGGGCAATGAGCAGTTCTTC. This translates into CASQGRGGISGNEQFF.

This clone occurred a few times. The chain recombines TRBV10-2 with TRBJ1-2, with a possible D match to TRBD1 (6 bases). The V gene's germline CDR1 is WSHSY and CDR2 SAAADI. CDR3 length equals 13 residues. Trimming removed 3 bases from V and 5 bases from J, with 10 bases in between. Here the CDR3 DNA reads TGCGCCAGCAGTGATACAGGGTGGTATGGCTACACCTTC. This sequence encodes CASSDTGWYGYTF.

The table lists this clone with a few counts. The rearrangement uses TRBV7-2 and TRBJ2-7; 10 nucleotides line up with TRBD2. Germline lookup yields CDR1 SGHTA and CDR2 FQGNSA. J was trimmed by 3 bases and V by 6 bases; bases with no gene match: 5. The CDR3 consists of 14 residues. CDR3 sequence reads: CASRPSGSNYEQYF. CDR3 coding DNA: TGTGCCAGCAGGCCTAGCGGGAGTAACTACGAGCAGTACTTC.

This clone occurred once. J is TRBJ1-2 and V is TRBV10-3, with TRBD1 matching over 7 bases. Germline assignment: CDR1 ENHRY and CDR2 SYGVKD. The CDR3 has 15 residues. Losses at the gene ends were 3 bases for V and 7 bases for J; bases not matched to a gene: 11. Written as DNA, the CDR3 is TGTGCCATCAGTGAATTAGGAGGGGGCGCAGGTGGCTACACCTTC. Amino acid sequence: CAISELGGGAGGYTF.

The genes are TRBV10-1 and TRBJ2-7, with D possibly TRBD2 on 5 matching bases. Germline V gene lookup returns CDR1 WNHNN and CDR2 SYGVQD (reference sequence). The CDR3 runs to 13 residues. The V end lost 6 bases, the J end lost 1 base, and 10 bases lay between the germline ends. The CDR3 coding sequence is TGCGCCAGCAGCAGACTACCGTCCTACGAGCAGTACTTC. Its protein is CASSRLPSYEQYF.

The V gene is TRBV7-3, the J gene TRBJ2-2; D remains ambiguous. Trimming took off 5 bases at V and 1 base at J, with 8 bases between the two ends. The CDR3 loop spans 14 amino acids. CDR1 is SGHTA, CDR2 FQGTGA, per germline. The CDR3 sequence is CASSLSGNTGELFF. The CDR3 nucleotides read TGTGCCAGCAGCCTGTCGGGGAACACCGGGGAGCTGTTTTTT.

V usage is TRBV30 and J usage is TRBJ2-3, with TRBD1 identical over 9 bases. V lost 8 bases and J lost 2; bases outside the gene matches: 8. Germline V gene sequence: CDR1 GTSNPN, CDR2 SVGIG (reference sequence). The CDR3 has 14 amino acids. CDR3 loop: CARRQGGATDTQYF. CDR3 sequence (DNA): TGTGCCCGAAGACAGGGGGGAGCCACAGATACGCAGTATTTT. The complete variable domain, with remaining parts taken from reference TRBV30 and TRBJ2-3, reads SQTIHQWPATLVQPVGSPLSLECTVEGTSNPNLYWYRQAAGRGLQLLFYSVGIGQISSEVPQNLSASRPQDRQFILSSKKLLLSDSGFYLCARRQGGATDTQYFGPGTRLTVL.